These 32 T cell receptor beta chains share one sample of origin, sequenced in a study of cytotoxic CD8 clonotypes in ibrutinib-treated CLL. Sequencing was performed with immunoSEQ multiplex PCR; in TCRdb, only in-frame clones are kept and a portion is missing. In the table there are about 300,000 clones, 76% of which are singletons. This material consisted of PBMCs, taken at disease progression, from a patient treated with ibrutinib. The receptors here all came from a human donor with chronic lymphocytic leukemia.

This clone showed up just once. The chain is built from TRBV29-1 and TRBJ1-3, with D maybe TRBD1 (5 bases). Germline lookup yields CDR1 SQVTM and CDR2 ANQGSEA. Trimming stripped 4 bases from V and 0 bases from J, with 7 bases between. This CDR3 comprises 13 residues. CDR3 nucleotides: TGCAGCGTTGTCGGGGGCTCTGGAAACACCATATATTTT. This codes for CSVVGGSGNTIYF.

V gene TRBV5-1 combines with J gene TRBJ2-3; D unclear. The ends were cut back, 1 base at V and 6 bases at J, with 6 bases in the middle. CDR3 size: 12 residues. The germline CDR1 and CDR2 sequences are SGHRS and YFSETQ. Here the CDR3 DNA reads TGCGCCAGCAGCTTGTCATCTGATACGCAGTATTTT. Its protein is CASSLSSDTQYF.

The V and J genes are TRBV11-2 and TRBJ2-3; tentatively, D is TRBD2 (6 bases). CDR1 SGHAT and CDR2 FQNNGV come from the germline V gene. V lost 5 bases and J lost 2, with 23 bases in between. This CDR3 spans 18 amino acids. The CDR3 DNA sequence: TGTGCCAGCAGCCCCACCTACACGGTTGCGGGGTCCACAGATACGCAGTATTTT. Translation gives CASSPTYTVAGSTDTQYF.

On this clone itself: A read error may produce the germline difference seen at one junction end. This chain links TRBV6-5 with TRBJ2-7; TRBD2 might be the D (6 bases). The CDR3 covers 10 residues. CDR1 is MNHEY, CDR2 SVGAGI, per germline. The CDR3 spells CASSELRTIF. The CDR3 DNA sequence: TGTGCCAGCAGTGAATTGAGGACTATCTTC.

This sequence joins TRBV7-2 and TRBJ2-5; D may correspond to TRBD1 or TRBD2 (7 bases each). The germline V gene has CDR1 SGHTA and CDR2 FQGNSA. CDR3 length: 17 amino acids. Trimming left V 5 bases short and J 1 base short, with 20 bases between. The CDR3 bases are TGTGCCAGCAGCCCGGGAGCGGGACAGAGGTTCCAAGAGACCCAGTACTTC. As protein: CASSPGAGQRFQETQYF.

The chain carries TRBV6-5 and TRBJ2-2; 8 bases line up with TRBD2. J was trimmed by 6 bases and V by 2 bases; bases with no gene match: 8. In germline, CDR1 is MNHEY, CDR2 SVGAGI. The CDR3 consists of 16 residues. The CDR3 here is CASSYPPAGVPGELFF. Written as DNA, the CDR3 is TGTGCCAGCAGTTACCCCCCAGCGGGAGTCCCCGGGGAGCTGTTTTTT.

V gene TRBV6-5 combines with J gene TRBJ2-3; 7 positions match TRBD2. The CDR3 length is 13 residues. The J segment lost 8 bases and the V segment lost 7 bases, leaving 9 bases of the junction unmatched. The germline V gene encodes CDR1 MNHEY and CDR2 SVGAGI. CDR3 residues: CASTKAGYATQYF. The CDR3 DNA reads TGTGCCAGCACTAAAGCGGGGTACGCTACGCAGTATTTT.

Only a few counts were recorded for this clone. Other DNA sequences in this specimen translate into the identical CDR3. The gene calls are TRBV6-5 and TRBJ2-5; no clear D. The V and J ends lost 7 bases and 7 bases respectively, with 10 bases between them. Germline-derived CDR1 and CDR2 are MNHEY and SVGAGI. The CDR3 consists of 11 residues. The CDR3 sequence is CASTRLGTQYF. The CDR3 bases are TGTGCCAGCACCAGGCTGGGGACCCAGTACTTC.

This clone turned up a few times. The CDR3 does not end in the conserved phenylalanine or tryptophan, so this is likely a read error. Because the CDR3's place on the DNA is in doubt, the DNA is left out and the CDR3 is given as listed by TCRdb. The J gene is TRBJ2-7, the V gene TRBV5-3; TRBD2, the D gene given by the table, was not confirmed from the DNA. TRBV5-3 is given ORF status, its function remaining uncertain. The CDR3 is 11 amino acids long, termini counted. Here the CDR3 reads CARSLKSGGNN.

The chain couples TRBV11-3 to TRBJ2-2; no clear D. Deletions cut 5 bases from V and 2 bases from J, with 12 bases between. The CDR3 runs to 15 residues. Germline V gene data show CDR1 as SGHNT and CDR2 as YENEEA. For the CDR3, the DNA is TGTGCCAGCAGCCCAGACCTAGATAACACCGGGGAGCTGTTTTTT. Protein: CASSPDLDNTGELFF.

The chain has TRBV18 and TRBJ2-1; weak D call: TRBD1 (6 bases). Germline V CDR1 and CDR2: KGHSH, LQKENI. With 3 bases removed from V and 1 base from J, the gap between germline ends came to 10 bases. The CDR3 is 15 residues long. This CDR3 reads CASSPYRVSYNEQFF. CDR3 DNA sequence: TGTGCCAGCTCACCTTACAGGGTTTCCTACAATGAGCAGTTCTTC.

This chain joins TRBV10-1 and TRBJ2-3; D is ambiguous. Germline CDR1 and CDR2: WNHNN and SYGVQD (reference sequence). The CDR3 sequence is 12 residues long. V lost 4 bases to trimming and J lost 2 bases, with 4 bases between them. This CDR3 reads CASSGVTDTQYF. The CDR3 DNA reads TGCGCCAGCAGTGGGGTCACAGATACGCAGTATTTT.

This chain connects TRBV7-9 to TRBJ2-7; 8 bases are a match to TRBD2. The CDR3 is 14 residues long. CDR1 and CDR2 from the germline V gene are SEHNR and FQNEAQ (reference sequence). V shed 0 bases, J shed 4 bases, and the junction held 2 bases outside the gene matches. As DNA, the CDR3 is TGTGCCAGCAGCTTAGCTAGCGGGATTTACGAGCAGTACTTC. As protein: CASSLASGIYEQYF. Drawing the rest from reference TRBV7-9 and TRBJ2-7, the complete variable domain is DTGVSQNPRHKITKRGQNVTFRCDPISEHNRLYWYRQTLGQGPEFLTYFQNEAQLEKSRLLSDRFSAERPKGSFSTLEIQRTEQGDSAMYLCASSLASGIYEQYFGPGTRLTVT.

The chain uses TRBV7-9 and TRBJ2-3; 13 positions agree with TRBD2. The junction had 2 bases not matched to a gene; V was cut back by 6 bases and J by 2 bases. CDR3 length: 15 amino acids. Germline V lookup: CDR1 SEHNR, CDR2 FQNEAQ (reference sequence). CDR3 bases: TGTGCCAGCAGGGGACTAGCGGGGCCCACAGATACGCAGTATTTT. It codes for CASRGLAGPTDTQYF.

The chain has TRBV9 and TRBJ2-7, with TRBD2 as a possible D gene (7 bases). The germline CDR1 and CDR2 sequences are SGDLS and YYNGEE. The CDR3 is 14 amino acids. Between the trimmed V and J ends, which lost 3 bases and 6 bases, there was a span of 16 bases. The CDR3 loop reads CASSEGGSLGEQYF. The CDR3 DNA reads as TGTGCCAGCAGCGAGGGGGGGTCTCTTGGCGAGCAGTACTTC.

The J gene is TRBJ1-3, the V gene TRBV6-5; D not certain. Germline CDR1 and CDR2: MNHEY and SVGAGI. V was trimmed by 6 bases and J by 0 bases, leaving 9 bases between them. The CDR3 contains 14 residues. The CDR3 protein is CASRQRNSGNTIYF. The CDR3 nucleotides read TGTGCCAGCAGGCAGAGGAACTCTGGAAACACCATATATTTT.

This clone was observed a few times. This sequence joins TRBV5-6 and TRBJ2-5; D call uncertain. CDR1 is SGHDT and CDR2 is YYEEEE in the germline V gene. Trimming removed 5 bases at V and 7 bases at J, with 15 bases between. This CDR3 has 13 residues. The CDR3 DNA reads as TGTGCCAGCAGTCTGGACGGAATAGGGACCCAGTACTTC. It specifies CASSLDGIGTQYF.

The chain recombines TRBV7-9 with TRBJ1-4; D gene ambiguous. The germline CDR1 and CDR2 sequences are SEHNR and FQNEAQ (reference sequence). This CDR3 region has 15 residues. V was pared by 5 bases and J by 8 bases, with 18 bases between. CDR3 sequence reads: CASSDPTAPSEKLFF. The CDR3 nucleotides are TGTGCCAGCAGCGATCCAACAGCGCCCTCAGAAAAACTGTTTTTT.

The CDR3 region is CASSENQGANTGELFF. The CDR3 DNA reads as TGCGCCAGCAGTGAGAATCAGGGGGCGAACACCGGGGAGCTGTTTTTT. V gene TRBV10-2 combines with J gene TRBJ2-2, with 7 bases matching TRBD1. The CDR3 totals 16 residues. Germline-derived CDR1 and CDR2 are WSHSY and SAAADI. Trimming removed 2 bases from V and 0 bases from J; junction bases left unmatched: 3.

The genes are TRBV14 and TRBJ1-2; D uncertain. The CDR3 covers 15 residues. The V and J ends lost 0 bases and 4 bases respectively, with 12 bases between them. Germline V CDR1 and CDR2: SGHDN, FVKESK. The chain's CDR3 is CASSQDELVGYGYTF. The CDR3 DNA follows: TGTGCCAGCAGCCAAGATGAGCTCGTTGGCTATGGCTACACCTTC.

This chain's CDR3 is CASSSIMGGSEAFF. The CDR3 nucleotides are TGTGCCAGCAGCTCGATTATGGGGGGCTCCGAAGCTTTCTTT. The chain has TRBV7-9 and TRBJ1-1; a weak D match, TRBD1 (6 bases). Germline values: CDR1 SEHNR, CDR2 FQNEAQ (reference sequence). This CDR3 contains 14 residues. V lost 4 bases and J lost 8, with 17 bases in between.

The V call is TRBV7-9, the J call TRBJ1-4; tentative D call: TRBD1 (5 bases). The germline V gene has CDR1 SEHNR and CDR2 FQNEAQ (reference sequence). Between the trimmed V and J ends, which lost 3 bases and 5 bases, there was a span of 13 bases. The CDR3 length is 15 residues. This CDR3 is CASSFFGTENEKLFF. The DNA of the CDR3 is TGTGCCAGCAGCTTCTTCGGGACGGAGAATGAAAAACTGTTTTTT.

CDR3: CASSQTDYRTLGTGLVQPQHF. The CDR3 DNA is TGCGCCAGCAGCCAAACTGATTACAGAACCCTCGGGACAGGGCTGGTTCAGCCCCAGCATTTT. The rearrangement links TRBV4-1 to TRBJ1-5; 9 bases line up with TRBD1. The CDR3 is 21 residues long. V lost 2 bases, J lost 6 bases, and 23 bases stayed unmatched. The germline CDR1 and CDR2 sequences are MGHRA and YSYEKL.

This chain links TRBV27 with TRBJ2-2; D is possibly TRBD1 (5 bases). The CDR3 is made up of 14 amino acids. V was cut by 4 bases and J by 5 bases, with 11 bases left in between. CDR1 and CDR2 from the germline V gene are MNHEY and SMNVEV (reference sequence). DNA of the CDR3: TGTGCCAGCAGTTGGGTTCCAGGGACCGGGGAGCTGTTTTTT. Translation gives CASSWVPGTGELFF.

The chain is built from TRBV10-3 and TRBJ2-2, with D possibly TRBD1 on 6 matching bases. This CDR3 has 14 amino acids. In germline, CDR1 is ENHRY, CDR2 SYGVKD. V dropped 2 bases and J dropped 5 bases, with 9 bases sitting between them. The CDR3 here is CAISEGQFTGELFF. Written as DNA, the CDR3 is TGTGCCATCAGTGAGGGACAGTTTACCGGGGAGCTGTTTTTT.

This chain joins TRBV28 and TRBJ2-7, with D perhaps TRBD2 (7 bases). V was pared by 8 bases and J by 12 bases, with 17 bases between. The germline gives CDR1 MDHEN, CDR2 SYDVKM. The CDR3 contains 11 residues. The DNA of the CDR3 is TGTGCCAGCGCCTTGGGAGGGGGTCTGTACTTC. Protein sequence: CASALGGGLYF.

The CDR3 nucleotides read TGTGCCAGCAGCTCCGGGACAGGGAACACTGAAGCTTTCTTT. Translated, it gives CASSSGTGNTEAFF. The chain recombines TRBV28 with TRBJ1-1; 8 bases are shared with TRBD1. Trimming cost V 6 bases and J 1 base; bases outside gene matches: 4. The CDR3 runs 14 residues. Germline CDR1 and CDR2: MDHEN and SYDVKM.

The chain carries TRBV6-5 and TRBJ2-5; 8 bases map to TRBD1. Germline-derived CDR1 and CDR2 are MNHEY and SVGAGI. There are 15 residues in the CDR3. The V and J ends lost 3 bases and 2 bases, in that order; junction bases with no gene match: 5. The CDR3 DNA reads TGTGCCAGCAGTTATGCCGACAGGGGTCAAGAGACCCAGTACTTC. It yields the protein CASSYADRGQETQYF.

The rearrangement links TRBV7-9 to TRBJ2-1; weak D call: TRBD2 (5 bases). Trimming removed 6 bases from V and 6 bases from J, with 9 bases in between. This CDR3 is 12 amino acids long. Germline CDR1 reads SEHNR; CDR2 reads FQNEAQ (reference sequence). CDR3 sequence: CASRSGFNEQFF. The CDR3 coding sequence is TGTGCCAGCAGATCGGGGTTCAATGAGCAGTTCTTC.

The V call is TRBV5-1, the J call TRBJ1-1; D remains unclear. This CDR3 is built from 13 residues. The V gene lost 4 bases and the J gene lost 1 base, with 8 bases spanning the gap. Per germline, CDR1 SGHRS and CDR2 YFSETQ. CDR3 protein: CASSREPNTEAFF. The CDR3 region has the DNA TGCGCCAGCAGCCGTGAACCGAACACTGAAGCTTTCTTT. Combining the CDR3 with reference TRBV5-1 and TRBJ1-1 gives the whole variable domain KAGVTQTPRYLIKTRGQQVTLSCSPISGHRSVSWYQQTPGQGLQFLFEYFSETQRNKGNFPGRFSGRQFSNSRSEMNVSTLELGDSALYLCASSREPNTEAFFGQGTRLTVV.

The rearrangement links TRBV19 to TRBJ2-1; TRBD2 aligns across 10 bases. Germline V gene lookup returns CDR1 LNHDA and CDR2 SQIVND (reference sequence). V gave up 1 base and J gave up 9 bases; unmatched junction bases: 6. The CDR3 covers 15 residues. The CDR3 DNA is TGTGCCAGTAGTATAGGGGCTAGCGGGGGAATTGAGCAGTTCTTC. Its translation is CASSIGASGGIEQFF.

The J gene is TRBJ2-3, the V gene TRBV7-9; D is undetermined. CDR1 and CDR2 from the germline V gene are SEHNR and FQNEAQ (reference sequence). CDR3 length: 12 residues. Trimming took 7 bases from V and 3 from J, leaving 8 bases between them. CDR3 protein: CASISWTDTQYF. CDR3 DNA sequence: TGTGCCAGCATCAGTTGGACAGATACGCAGTATTTT.